This entry is about one TCR beta chain. The data originate from a study of blood T cell repertoires in COVID-19. Study background: Acute-phase and convalescent COVID-19 samples originated in the United States, Italy and Spain.

Produced via immunoSEQ multiplex PCR; TCRdb's table is partial and in-frame only. The sample includes 150,000 or so clones, about 90% of them seen just once. The clonotype was recovered from a man aged 45 to 65 with acute or convalescent COVID-19. The sequenced material came from peripheral blood.

This CDR3 reads CATRGGRGRLWGQYF. Here the CDR3 DNA reads TGTGCCACTCGGGGCGGCAGGGGGCGCCTATGGGGGCAGTACTTC. The chain combines TRBV6-5 with TRBJ2-7; 8 bases match TRBD1. CDR1 is MNHEY, CDR2 SVGAGI, per germline. This CDR3 has 15 residues. The junction had 20 bases not matched to a gene; V was cut back by 10 bases and J by 9 bases.